Sequencing of this T cell receptor beta chain was carried out in a study of low-dose radiotherapy and immunotherapy resistance in tumors. Study in general: Patients of Cohort 1 had 0.5 Gy fractions every 2 weeks, which summed to 6.5 Gy. Each patient was administered nivolumab intravenously at 240 mg, which was a flat dose, every two weeks, along with intravenous ipilimumab at 1 mg/kg every six weeks. A dose of 300 mg of oral aspirin was taken by patients daily for four cycles from cycle 1 day 1.

The CDR3 length is 16 residues. Germline V gene sequence: CDR1 SGHTA, CDR2 FQGNSA. V lost 5 bases, J lost 0 bases, and 14 bases lay in between. Covering alpha and beta chains, TRAV- and TRBV-specific primers were used for the first-strand cDNA. TCRs underwent roughly 20 PCR cycles of amplification with a constant-region primer and V-primer adapter. TCRdb reprocessed the reads via MiXCR and lists one record per CDR3 protein. Of 80,000 or so distinct CDR3 sequences in the sample, 15% to 20% are singletons; the top ten hold roughly 1.4%. As to time point: after trial treatment. Treatment: LDRT plus nivolumab, ipilimumab, low-dose cyclophosphamide and aspirin (RACIN trial). This clonotype was observed at least ten times.

This chain connects TRBV7-2 to TRBJ2-1, with D uncertain. The sequence was obtained from a male donor with prostate cancer. Sequenced material: PBMCs, taken after low-dose radiotherapy plus immunotherapy. The CDR3 DNA follows: TGTGCCAGCAGCCTGGCTGCAAGACTCTCCTACAATGAGCAGTTCTTC. Protein sequence: CASSLAARLSYNEQFF.